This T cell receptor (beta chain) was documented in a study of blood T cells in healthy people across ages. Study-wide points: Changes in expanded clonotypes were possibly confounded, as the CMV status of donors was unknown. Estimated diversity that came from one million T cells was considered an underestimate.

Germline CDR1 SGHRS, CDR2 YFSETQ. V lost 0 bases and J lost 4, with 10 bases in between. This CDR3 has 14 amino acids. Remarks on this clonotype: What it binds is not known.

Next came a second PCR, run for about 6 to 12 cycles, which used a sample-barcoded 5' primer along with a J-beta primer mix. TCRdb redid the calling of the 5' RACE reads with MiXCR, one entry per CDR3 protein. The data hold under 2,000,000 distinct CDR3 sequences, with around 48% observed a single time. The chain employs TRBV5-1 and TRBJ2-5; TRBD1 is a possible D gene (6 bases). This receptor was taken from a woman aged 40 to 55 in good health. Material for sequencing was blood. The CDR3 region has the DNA TGCGCCAGCAGCTTGGGGACAGATCGAGAGACCCAGTACTTC. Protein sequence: CASSLGTDRETQYF.